A selection of T cell receptor beta chains follows, all from one sample in a study of immune cell composition in non-small cell lung cancer. The data were produced by immunoSEQ multiplex PCR, yet TCRdb's version contains in-frame clones alone and is incomplete. Of 4,500 to 5,000 clones listed, 70% to 90% were seen once; the top ten hold approximately 8.9%. The sequenced sample was lung tumor tissue. These receptors all stem from a human donor with non-small cell lung cancer. Both conserved end residues are part of each CDR3. Fields, in order: D gene, J gene, V gene, clone size, CDR3 DNA, CDR3 protein. The D gene is left open where the match is weak. Clone sizes are given selectively: once, few, many, or a class where the clone is expanded.

d_call: TRBD1; j_call: TRBJ2-7; v_call: TRBV4-3; clone_size: .; cdr3_nt: TGCGCCAGCAGCCACGACAGGGGGTTAGGCCGCGAGCAGTACTTC; cdr3_aa: CASSHDRGLGREQYF
d_call: .; j_call: TRBJ1-1; v_call: TRBV6-6; clone_size: .; cdr3_nt: TGTGCCAGCAGAGGTCGGGGGGAAGCTTTCTTT; cdr3_aa: CASRGRGEAFF
d_call: TRBD2; j_call: TRBJ2-2; v_call: TRBV9; clone_size: once; cdr3_nt: TGTGCCAGCAGCGTATACACTAGCGGGAGTGCCGGGGAGCTGTTTTTT; cdr3_aa: CASSVYTSGSAGELFF
d_call: TRBD2; j_call: TRBJ2-1; v_call: TRBV28; clone_size: .; cdr3_nt: TGTGCCAGCAGTCCACACAAGGCTAGCGGCAATGAGCAGTTCTTC; cdr3_aa: CASSPHKASGNEQFF
d_call: TRBD1; j_call: TRBJ1-2; v_call: TRBV7-3; clone_size: few; cdr3_nt: TGTGCCAGCAGCTTATCGGGACAGGGGGGGTATGGCTACACCTTC; cdr3_aa: CASSLSGQGGYGYTF
d_call: TRBD1; j_call: TRBJ2-7; v_call: TRBV28; clone_size: .; cdr3_nt: TGTGCCAGCAGTTCCCACTTCTTTTCCAGACAGGGGAAGATCTACGAGCAGTACTTC; cdr3_aa: CASSSHFFSRQGKIYEQYF
d_call: .; j_call: TRBJ1-1; v_call: TRBV27; clone_size: once; cdr3_nt: TGTGCCAGCAGAGGGTGGCAGGGGAATGAAGCTTTCTTT; cdr3_aa: CASRGWQGNEAFF
d_call: .; j_call: TRBJ2-7; v_call: TRBV28; clone_size: .; cdr3_nt: TGTGCCAGCAGTTTATCAGAATACGAGCAGTACTTC; cdr3_aa: CASSLSEYEQYF
d_call: .; j_call: TRBJ1-2; v_call: TRBV11-1; clone_size: .; cdr3_nt: TGTGCCAGCAGCGTAAACCGGGACATAGGTGGCTACACCTTC; cdr3_aa: CASSVNRDIGGYTF
d_call: TRBD1; j_call: TRBJ1-6; v_call: TRBV6-1; clone_size: few; cdr3_nt: TGTGCCAGCAAGGACAGGAATAATTCACCCCTCCACTTT; cdr3_aa: CASKDRNNSPLHF
d_call: TRBD1; j_call: TRBJ2-1; v_call: TRBV4-3; clone_size: .; cdr3_nt: TGCGCCAGCAGCCAAGAACGGACAGGGTACAATGAGCAGTTCTTC; cdr3_aa: CASSQERTGYNEQFF
d_call: .; j_call: TRBJ2-2; v_call: TRBV5-1; clone_size: .; cdr3_nt: TGCGCCAGCAGCTTGGGGGCCACGAACACCGGGGAGCTGTTTTTT; cdr3_aa: CASSLGATNTGELFF
d_call: .; j_call: TRBJ2-7; v_call: TRBV19; clone_size: once; cdr3_nt: TGTGCCAGTAGGGATCCCGGGACACCCAGGGGCGAGCAGTACTTC; cdr3_aa: CASRDPGTPRGEQYF
d_call: .; j_call: TRBJ1-1; v_call: TRBV30; clone_size: .; cdr3_nt: TGTGCCTGGAGTGTAGAGCTGAACACTGAAGCTTTCTTT; cdr3_aa: CAWSVELNTEAFF
d_call: TRBD1; j_call: TRBJ1-1; v_call: TRBV11-3; clone_size: .; cdr3_nt: TGTGCCAGCGGACAGGGGAACACTGAAGCTTTCTTT; cdr3_aa: CASGQGNTEAFF